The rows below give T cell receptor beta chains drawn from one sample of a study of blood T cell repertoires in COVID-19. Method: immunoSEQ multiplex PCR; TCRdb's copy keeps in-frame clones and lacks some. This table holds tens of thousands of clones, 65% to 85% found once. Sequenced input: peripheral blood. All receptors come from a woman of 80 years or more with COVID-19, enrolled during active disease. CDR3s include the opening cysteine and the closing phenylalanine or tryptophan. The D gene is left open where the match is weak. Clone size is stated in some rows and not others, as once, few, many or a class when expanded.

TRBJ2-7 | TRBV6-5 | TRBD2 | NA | CASSRGLAGTYEQYF | TGTGCCAGCAGCCGAGGACTAGCGGGGACCTACGAGCAGTACTTC
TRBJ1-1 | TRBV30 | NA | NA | CAWSLQAGTEAFF | TGTGCCTGGAGTTTGCAGGCGGGCACTGAAGCTTTCTTT
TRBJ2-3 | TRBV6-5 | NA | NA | CASSSYRVLDTQYF | TGTGCCAGCAGTTCGTACAGGGTCCTAGATACGCAGTATTTT
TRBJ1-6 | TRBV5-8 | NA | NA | CASSFGTYGSPLHF | TGTGCCAGCAGCTTCGGGACATATGGTTCACCCCTCCACTTT
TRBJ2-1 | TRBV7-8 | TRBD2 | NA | CASSFYTSGLGSYNEQFF | TGTGCCAGCAGCTTCTATACTAGCGGGCTCGGGTCCTACAATGAGCAGTTCTTC
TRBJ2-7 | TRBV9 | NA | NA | CASSVTGDHRYYEQYF | TGTGCCAGCAGCGTAACGGGGGACCATAGATACTACGAGCAGTACTTC
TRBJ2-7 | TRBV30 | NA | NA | CACLETTSSYEQYF | TGTGCCTGCCTCGAGACAACAAGCTCCTACGAGCAGTACTTC
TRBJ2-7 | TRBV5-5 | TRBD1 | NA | CASSPGTGNEQYF | TGTGCCAGCAGCCCCGGGACAGGGAACGAGCAGTACTTC
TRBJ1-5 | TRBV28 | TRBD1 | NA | CASSLTDRDLQPQHF | TGTGCCAGCAGTTTAACGGACAGGGACCTTCAGCCCCAGCATTTT
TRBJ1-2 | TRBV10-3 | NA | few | CAISEGGVYGYTF | TGTGCCATCAGTGAAGGAGGGGTCTATGGCTACACCTTC
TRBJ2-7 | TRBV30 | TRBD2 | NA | CAWARGLAGSYEQYF | TGTGCCTGGGCTCGTGGACTAGCGGGTTCCTACGAGCAGTACTTC
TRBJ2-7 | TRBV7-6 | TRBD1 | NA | CASSLAWTGMYEQYF | TGTGCCAGCAGCTTAGCCTGGACAGGGATGTACGAGCAGTACTTC
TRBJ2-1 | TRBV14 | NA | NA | CASSQEWRGNNEQFF | TGTGCCAGCAGCCAAGAGTGGCGAGGGAACAATGAGCAGTTCTTC
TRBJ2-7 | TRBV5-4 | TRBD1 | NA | CASSSRDRAEQYF | TGTGCCAGCAGCTCCCGGGACAGGGCCGAGCAGTACTTC
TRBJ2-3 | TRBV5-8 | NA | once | CASSWRGSDTQYF | TGTGCCAGCAGCTGGCGGGGATCAGATACGCAGTATTTT
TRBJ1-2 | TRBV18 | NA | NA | CASSTDPWIGYTF | TGTGCCAGCTCGACAGATCCATGGATTGGCTACACCTTC
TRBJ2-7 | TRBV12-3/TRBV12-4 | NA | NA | CASTLGGEQYF | TGTGCCAGCACCCTCGGAGGAGAGCAGTACTTC
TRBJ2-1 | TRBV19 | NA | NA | CASSNRQGRVYNEQFF | TGTGCCAGTAGTAATAGGCAGGGGCGAGTATACAATGAGCAGTTCTTC
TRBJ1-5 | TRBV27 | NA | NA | CASSFLRDQPQHF | TGTGCCAGCAGTTTCCTCAGGGATCAGCCCCAGCATTTT
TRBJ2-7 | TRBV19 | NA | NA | CASTPRFEISYEQYF | TGTGCCAGTACCCCTCGGTTCGAAATCTCCTACGAGCAGTACTTC
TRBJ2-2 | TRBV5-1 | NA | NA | CASSLGTTNTGELFF | TGCGCCAGCAGCTTAGGGACAACGAACACCGGGGAGCTGTTTTTT
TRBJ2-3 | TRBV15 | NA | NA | CATSRVAGADTQYF | TGTGCCACCAGCAGAGTTGCGGGTGCAGATACGCAGTATTTT
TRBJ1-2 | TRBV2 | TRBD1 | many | CASSVPGQSPYGYTF | TGTGCCAGCAGTGTTCCGGGACAGTCTCCCTATGGCTACACCTTC
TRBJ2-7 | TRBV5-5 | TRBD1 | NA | CASSAGQAGAEQYF | TGTGCCAGCAGCGCCGGACAGGCCGGGGCCGAGCAGTACTTC
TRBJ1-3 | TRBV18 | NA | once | CASSPNSLGNTIYF | TGTGCCAGCTCACCAAATTCACTTGGAAACACCATATATTTT
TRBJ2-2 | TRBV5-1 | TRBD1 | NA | CASSPWTGYTGELFF | TGCGCCAGCAGCCCCTGGACAGGATACACCGGGGAGCTGTTTTTT
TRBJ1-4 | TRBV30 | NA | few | CAWSVLQQATNEKLFF | TGTGCCTGGAGTGTACTTCAACAGGCAACTAATGAAAAACTGTTTTTT
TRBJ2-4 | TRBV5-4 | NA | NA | CASSLAGQGAKNIQYF | TGTGCCAGCAGCTTGGCAGGGCAAGGGGCCAAAAACATTCAGTACTTC
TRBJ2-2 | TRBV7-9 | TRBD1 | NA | CASTPAGTGGAAGELFF | TGTGCCAGCACCCCCGCCGGGACAGGGGGTGCGGCCGGGGAGCTGTTTTTT
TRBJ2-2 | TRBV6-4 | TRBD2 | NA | CASSPGTSGTGELFF | TGTGCCAGCAGTCCCGGGACTAGCGGGACCGGGGAGCTGTTTTTT
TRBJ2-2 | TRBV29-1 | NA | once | CSVASRQQNTGELFF | TGCAGCGTTGCATCGAGACAGCAGAACACCGGGGAGCTGTTTTTT